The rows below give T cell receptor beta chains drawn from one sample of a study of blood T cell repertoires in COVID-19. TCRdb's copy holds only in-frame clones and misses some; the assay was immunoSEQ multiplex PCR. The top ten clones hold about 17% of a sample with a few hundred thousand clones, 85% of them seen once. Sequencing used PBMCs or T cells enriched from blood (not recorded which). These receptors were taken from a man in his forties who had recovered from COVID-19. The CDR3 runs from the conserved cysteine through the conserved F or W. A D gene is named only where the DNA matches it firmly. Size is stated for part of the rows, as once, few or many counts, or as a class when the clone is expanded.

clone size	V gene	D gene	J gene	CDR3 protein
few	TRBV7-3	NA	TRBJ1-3	CASSLGHLPRQGNTIYF
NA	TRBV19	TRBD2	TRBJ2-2	CASSIGSGANTGELFF
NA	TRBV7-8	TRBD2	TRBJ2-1	CASRQRELGEQFF
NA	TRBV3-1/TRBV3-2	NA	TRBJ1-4	CASSHSPGLGEKLFF
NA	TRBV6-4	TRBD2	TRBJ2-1	CASSPGEGGNEQFF
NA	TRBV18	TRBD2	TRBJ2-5	CASSSALAGGKETQYF
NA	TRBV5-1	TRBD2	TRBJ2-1	CASSFLAGVDNEQFF
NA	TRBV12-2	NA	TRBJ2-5	CASRSRGTSGSRETQYF
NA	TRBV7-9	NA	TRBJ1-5	CASSLGTSEPQHF
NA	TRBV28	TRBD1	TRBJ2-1	CASSLRDRVYNEQFF
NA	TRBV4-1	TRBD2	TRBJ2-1	CASSPLASSYNEQFF
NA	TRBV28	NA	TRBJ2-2	CASTEPPAGPERPSGELFF
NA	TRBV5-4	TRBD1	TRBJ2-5	CASSQGGRGHRETQYF
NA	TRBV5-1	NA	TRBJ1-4	CASSLVGAANEKLFF
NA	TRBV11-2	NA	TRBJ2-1	CASSLDSHNEQFF
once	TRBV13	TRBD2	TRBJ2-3	CASSRGASGTNTQYF
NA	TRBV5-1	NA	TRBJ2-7	CASSSGAGEGYEQYF
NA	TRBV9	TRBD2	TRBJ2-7	CASSVSAGGTYEQYF
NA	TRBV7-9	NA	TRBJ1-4	CASSLGGGNEKLFF
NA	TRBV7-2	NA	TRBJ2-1	CASSLFQRRVGHNEQFF
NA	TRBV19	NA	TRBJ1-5	CASSIGGRRNQPQHF
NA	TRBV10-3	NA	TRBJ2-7	CAISKGVAYEQYF
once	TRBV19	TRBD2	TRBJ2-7	CASSRGLSGTVGEQYF
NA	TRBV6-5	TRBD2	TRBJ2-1	CASSYGLAGAGNEQFF
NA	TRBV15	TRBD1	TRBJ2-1	CATSGDRGSYNEQFF
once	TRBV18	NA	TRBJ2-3	CASSPPSTDTQYF
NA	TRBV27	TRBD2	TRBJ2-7	CASSRDHGTTNSYEQYF
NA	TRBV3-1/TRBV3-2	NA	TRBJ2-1	CASSRNSKQFF
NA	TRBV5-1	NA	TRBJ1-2	CASSLMGLPGYTF
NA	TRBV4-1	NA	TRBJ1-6	CASSQIDNSPLHF
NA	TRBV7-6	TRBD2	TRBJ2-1	CASSDGLANEQFF
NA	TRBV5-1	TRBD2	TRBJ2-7	CASSWTQMSGSGYEQYF
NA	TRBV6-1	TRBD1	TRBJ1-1	CASSEAWQGAAEAFF
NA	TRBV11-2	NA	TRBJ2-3	CASSLSRDWGVDTQYF
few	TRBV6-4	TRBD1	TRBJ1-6	CASRPTGWNSPLHF
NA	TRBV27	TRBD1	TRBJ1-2	CASSLSADREYGYTF
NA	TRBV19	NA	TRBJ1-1	CASSREGQGPNTEAFF
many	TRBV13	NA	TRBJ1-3	CASSFEEVVRANTIYF
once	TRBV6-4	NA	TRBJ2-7	CASRETGPREDEQYF
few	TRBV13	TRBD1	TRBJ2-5	CASSLAGQGLETQYF